The clone carrying this T cell receptor beta chain came up a few times. Of the isolated RNA, all was reverse transcribed, and so the sequenced material was expressed TCRB transcripts. The assay was immunoSEQ multiplex PCR, and TCRdb's table has in-frame clones only and misses some. This table holds about 400,000 clones, around 13% found once. By way of CD45RO/CCR7/CD25/CD127/CD95/CD27, the CD4+ regulatory, stem cell-like memory, central memory and naive cells were sorted. This CDR3 region has 16 residues. With V trimmed by 3 bases and J by 2 bases, 2 bases remained unmatched. Germline V lookup: CDR1 ENHRY, CDR2 SYGVKD. These data are taken from a study of beta chain features in type 1 diabetes.

The receptor's source is a man aged 18 to 30 in good health. This chain connects TRBV10-3 to TRBJ2-1, with TRBD2 identical over 12 bases. The sample comprised naive CD4+ T cells from blood. The CDR3 nucleotides are TGTGCCATCAGTGACCCTAGCGGGGGGGCCTACAATGAGCAGTTCTTC. This translates into CAISDPSGGAYNEQFF.